What follows are 19 T cell receptor beta chains derived from one specimen sequenced in a study of cytomegalovirus exposure and HLA in healthy donors (dated by TCRdb to about 2017). Receptor amplification or capture employed the immunoSEQ multiplex PCR assay. The multiplex PCR relied on a mix of 60 forward primers for TCR Vbeta segments and 13 reverse primers for TCR Jbeta segments. What TCRdb holds here is the immuneACCESS table cut down to in-frame rearrangements. Part of the clones is not present; checked against another copy, under half of the missing clones reflect an unresolved V gene, and the others are unexplained. This sample lists 150,000 or so clones; approximately 80% were detected once. The biggest ten clones account for 5% to 6.5% of the sample. Sequenced material: PBMCs. These receptor sequences come from a man younger than 45 in good health and CMV-seropositive.

The gene calls are TRBV28 and TRBJ1-6; D gene uncertain. The CDR3 spans 15 residues. Germline V CDR1 and CDR2: MDHEN, SYDVKM. Trimming shortened V by 5 bases and J by 7 bases, and 15 bases separated the two germline ends. CDR3 sequence (DNA): TGTGCCAGCAGTGAGATACAGTCCACGAATTCACCCCTCCACTTT. Amino acid sequence: CASSEIQSTNSPLHF.

V usage is TRBV28 and J usage is TRBJ2-5; 7 bases match TRBD1. The trim removed 5 bases at V and 6 bases at J, leaving 9 bases unmatched. Germline V lookup: CDR1 MDHEN, CDR2 SYDVKM. The CDR3 is made up of 14 amino acids. DNA of the CDR3: TGTGCCAGCAGTCTAGGGACAGCGAAGAAGACCCAGTACTTC. Its protein is CASSLGTAKKTQYF.

The gene calls are TRBV11-2 and TRBJ2-5; 9 nucleotides align to TRBD2. The DNA end is more similar to TRBJ2-7, so the J call may be wrong. CDR1 and CDR2 from the germline V gene are SGHAT and FQNNGV. The CDR3 is made up of 15 amino acids. Here the CDR3 reads CASSLASGIPYEQYF. CDR3 DNA sequence: TGTGCCAGCAGCTTAGCTAGCGGGATTCCCTACGAGCAGTACTTC.

V and J are TRBV18 and TRBJ2-5; D may be TRBD2 (5 bases). This CDR3 comprises 16 residues. Germline V gives CDR1 KGHSH, CDR2 LQKENI. Trimming cost V 6 bases and J 5 bases, with 22 bases left between them. CDR3 nucleotide sequence: TGTGCCAGCTCCCACGGCCCAGGAGGATTTACGGAGACCCAGTACTTC. Translation gives CASSHGPGGFTETQYF.

This chain connects TRBV28 to TRBJ1-1, with D unresolved. The CDR3 extends over 15 amino acids. Germline CDR1 is MDHEN and CDR2 is SYDVKM. Between the trimmed V and J ends, which lost 1 base and 4 bases, there was a span of 13 bases. CDR3 residues: CASSLSPGIATEAFF. CDR3 DNA: TGTGCCAGCAGTTTATCTCCGGGGATCGCCACTGAAGCTTTCTTT. The full variable domain, in which reference TRBV28 and TRBJ1-1 provide the parts outside the CDR3, is DVKVTQSSRYLVKRTGEKVFLECVQDMDHENMFWYRQDPGLGLRLIYFSYDVKMKEKGDIPEGYSVSREKKERFSLILESASTNQTSMYLCASSLSPGIATEAFFGQGTRLTVV.

This chain links TRBV5-8 with TRBJ2-6; 9 nucleotides agree with TRBD1. The CDR3 totals 18 residues. V lost 4 bases and J lost 0; bases outside the gene matches: 8. Germline loops: CDR1 SGHTS, CDR2 YDEGEE. Here the CDR3 DNA reads TGTGCCAGCAGCCTACAGGGGGCCTCCTACTCTGGGGCCAACGTCCTGACTTTC. Its protein is CASSLQGASYSGANVLTF.

This chain connects TRBV28 to TRBJ1-1, with TRBD1 matching over 8 bases. The CDR3 runs 15 residues. Unmatched junction bases numbered 8, after V lost 8 bases and J lost 0 bases. Germline lookup yields CDR1 MDHEN and CDR2 SYDVKM. CDR3 nucleotide sequence: TGTGCCAGCCAGACTAGGGACAGGATGAACACTGAAGCTTTCTTT. It translates to CASQTRDRMNTEAFF.

The V call is TRBV6-7, the J call TRBJ2-7; 8 bases agree with TRBD1. TRBV6-7 is treated as an ORF (open reading frame) with a function not yet certain. The CDR3 length is 12 residues. The V gene end was trimmed by 5 bases and the J gene end by 6 bases; junction bases not matched to a gene: 3. CDR3 nucleotides: TGTGCCAGCAGTGGGACAGGACTCGAGCAGTACTTC. The encoded protein is CASSGTGLEQYF.

The CDR3 spells CASSLQTSGLQETQYF. The CDR3 DNA reads as TGTGCCAGCAGTCTTCAGACTAGCGGGCTACAAGAGACCCAGTACTTC. This chain connects TRBV7-9 to TRBJ2-5, with 10 bases aligning to TRBD2. Trimming took 6 bases from V and 2 from J; bases not matched to a gene: 9. CDR1 SEHNR and CDR2 FQNEAQ come from the germline V gene (reference sequence). The CDR3 has 16 residues.

This chain links TRBV11-3 with TRBJ2-1; possible D gene TRBD1, 6 bases. The CDR3 totals 15 residues. In germline, CDR1 is SGHNT, CDR2 YENEEA. The V end lost 5 bases, the J end lost 9 bases, and 20 bases lay between the germline ends. The CDR3 region has the DNA TGTGCCAGCAGCCCAGCTGGGAAAGAACAGGGTGAGCAGTTCTTC. Encoded protein: CASSPAGKEQGEQFF.

The V gene is TRBV29-1, the J gene TRBJ2-2, with 10 bases lining up with TRBD1. After removal of 3 bases from V and 6 bases from J, the junction contained 7 bases not matched to a gene. Per germline, CDR1 SQVTM and CDR2 ANQGSEA. The CDR3 is made up of 15 amino acids. CDR3 protein: CSVEWDRGVSGELFF. The CDR3 bases are TGCAGCGTTGAGTGGGACAGGGGTGTCTCCGGGGAGCTGTTTTTT.

Regarding this clone: The same CDR3 arises from other DNA sequences in this sample as well. The chain combines TRBV9 with TRBJ2-7; D is uncertain. V was trimmed by 0 bases and J by 0 bases, leaving 4 bases between them. This CDR3 has 13 residues. Germline CDR1 reads SGDLS; CDR2 reads YYNGEE. CDR3 amino acids: CASSVASSYEQYF. Here the CDR3 DNA reads TGTGCCAGCAGCGTAGCTAGCTCCTACGAGCAGTACTTC.

The chain uses TRBV27 and TRBJ2-5; D might be TRBD2 (6 bases). CDR1 is MNHEY, CDR2 SMNVEV, per germline (reference sequence). The CDR3 totals 14 residues. The V end lost 6 bases, the J end lost 5 bases, and 16 bases lay between the germline ends. The CDR3 reads CASRRAGSRETQYF. The CDR3 DNA sequence: TGTGCCAGCAGAAGAGCGGGTTCAAGGGAGACCCAGTACTTC.

The chain joins TRBV12-2 to TRBJ1-5. TRBV12-2 is recorded as a pseudogene. This CDR3 contains 17 residues. CDR3 nucleotides: TGTGCAAGTCGCTTTGTAAGCGGCTACCGTAGCAATCAGCCCCAGCATTTT. It yields the protein CASRFVSGYRSNQPQHF.

The chain links TRBV6-5 to TRBJ1-2; a possible D gene is TRBD1 (5 bases). From germline, CDR1 is MNHEY and CDR2 SVGAGI. The CDR3 is made up of 15 amino acids. The V gene lost 5 bases and the J gene lost 0 bases, with 13 bases spanning the gap. In DNA, the CDR3 is TGTGCCAGCAGTAAAAGACAGACAGCTAACTATGGCTACACCTTC. Encoded protein: CASSKRQTANYGYTF.

This clone occurred a few times. V gene TRBV15 combines with J gene TRBJ2-5, with 8 positions matching TRBD1. The germline V gene encodes CDR1 LNHNV and CDR2 YYDKDF (reference sequence). The CDR3 extends over 15 amino acids. J was trimmed by 1 base and V by 3 bases; bases with no gene match: 4. The CDR3 DNA reads TGTGCCACCAGCAGGGGAGACAGGGGCCAAGAGACCCAGTACTTC. Protein sequence: CATSRGDRGQETQYF.

This chain's CDR3 is CASSLEGTSGVPDTQYF. CDR3 DNA sequence: TGTGCCAGCAGCTTAGAGGGGACTAGCGGGGTTCCAGATACGCAGTATTTT. The rearrangement joins TRBV11-3 to TRBJ2-3; 13 bases line up with TRBD2. After removal of 0 bases from V and 4 bases from J, the junction contained 4 bases not matched to a gene. This CDR3 spans 17 amino acids. From germline, CDR1 is SGHNT and CDR2 YENEEA.

V usage is TRBV6-6 and J usage is TRBJ1-2, with D maybe TRBD1 (6 bases). CDR1 and CDR2 (germline): MNHNY, SVGAGI (reference sequence). The CDR3 sequence is 13 residues long. The V gene lost 6 bases and the J gene lost 8 bases, with 16 bases spanning the gap. In DNA, the CDR3 is TGTGCCAGCAGGTACAACAGGGAAGTAGGCTACACCTTC. Translated: CASRYNREVGYTF.

The chain is built from TRBV5-4 and TRBJ1-1; D gene unclear. V was pared by 4 bases and J by 11 bases, with 15 bases between. CDR1 and CDR2 from the germline V gene are SGHNT and YYREEE (reference sequence). CDR3 length: 12 residues. The CDR3 is CASSHDGLAAFF. Written as DNA, the CDR3 is TGTGCCAGCAGCCACGATGGACTGGCGGCTTTCTTT.